In this sample, the clone carrying this T cell receptor (beta chain) turned up a few times. This specimen belongs to a study of patients and donors after allogeneic stem cell transplantation. TCRdb passed the RT-PCR reads through MiXCR, listing each CDR3 protein once. The sample shows about 200,000 distinct CDR3 sequences, 40% to 45% of them seen only once. CDR1 SGHRS and CDR2 YFSETQ come from the germline V gene. The length of the CDR3 is 16 residues. V gave up 0 bases and J gave up 1 base, with 11 bases separating them. The material sequenced was blood, either unsorted or a sorted T cell fraction (not recorded which). V usage is TRBV5-1 and J usage is TRBJ2-1, with D perhaps TRBD2 (7 bases). The sequence derives from a human donor who was either an allogeneic HSCT recipient or a stem cell or donor lymphocyte infusion donor (not recorded which). It is not recorded whose cells these are; they may come from a transplant donor. CDR3 protein: CASSLVGGGSYNEQFF. DNA of the CDR3: TGCGCCAGCAGCTTGGTAGGGGGAGGGTCCTACAATGAGCAGTTCTTC.